Listed below are T cell receptor beta chains from one sample, sequenced in a study of T cell responses to AZD1222 COVID-19 vaccine. Data came from immunoSEQ multiplex PCR; TCRdb stores just in-frame clones and leaves some out. The profile shows about 180,000 clones, roughly nine tenths of them singletons. The sample here was peripheral blood, taken on day 0 of AZD1222 vaccination. The receptor source for this set is an adult in good health. Both conserved end residues are part of each CDR3. Fields, in order: J gene, V gene, D gene, clone size, CDR3 length, CDR3 protein, CDR3 DNA. The D gene is left open where the match is weak. The listing skips clone size in some rows; elsewhere it reads once, few, many or a size class.

TRBJ1-6	TRBV19	NA	NA	13	CASSGGNNSPLHF	TGTGCCAGTAGTGGTGGAAACAATTCACCCCTCCACTTT
TRBJ1-3	TRBV4-1	NA	NA	17	CASSHHPPLVSGNTIYF	TGCGCCAGCAGCCACCACCCCCCATTGGTCTCTGGAAACACCATATATTTT
TRBJ2-7	TRBV11-2	NA	NA	11	CASSSGNEQYF	TGTGCCAGCAGTTCGGGGAACGAGCAGTACTTC
TRBJ2-1	TRBV6-5	NA	NA	15	CASSFDQSSYNEQFF	TGTGCCAGCAGCTTCGACCAGAGCTCCTACAATGAGCAGTTCTTC
TRBJ1-5	TRBV5-6	TRBD1	NA	19	CASSLSTGYVKLGNQPQHF	TGTGCCAGCAGCCTATCGACAGGGTATGTTAAATTGGGCAATCAGCCCCAGCATTTT
TRBJ2-2	TRBV3-1/TRBV3-2	NA	NA	17	CASSQRQVFKLAGELFF	TGTGCCAGCAGCCAGCGACAGGTATTTAAGCTGGCCGGGGAGCTGTTTTTT
TRBJ1-1	TRBV9	NA	NA	14	CASSVAGSNTEAFF	TGTGCCAGCAGCGTAGCCGGATCGAACACTGAAGCTTTCTTT
TRBJ1-3	TRBV24-1	NA	NA	14	CATSDPSSGNTIYF	TGTGCCACCAGTGATCCCTCCTCTGGAAACACCATATATTTT
TRBJ2-5	TRBV12-3/TRBV12-4	NA	NA	13	CASSFRVEETQYF	TGTGCCAGCAGTTTCAGGGTAGAGGAGACCCAGTACTTC
TRBJ1-1	TRBV2	NA	NA	14	CASSVGALDTEAFF	TGTGCCAGCAGTGTCGGGGCGCTGGACACTGAAGCTTTCTTT
TRBJ2-2	TRBV11-3	NA	NA	16	CASSLTGSADTGELFF	TGTGCCAGCAGCTTAACAGGGTCCGCCGACACCGGGGAGCTGTTTTTT
TRBJ1-4	TRBV10-3	NA	NA	14	CAISLTGTNEKLFF	TGTGCCATCAGTCTCACGGGGACAAATGAAAAACTGTTTTTT
TRBJ2-3	TRBV27	NA	few	13	CASSLTGTDTQYF	TGTGCCAGCAGTTTGACCGGCACAGATACGCAGTATTTT
TRBJ1-4	TRBV6-5	NA	NA	15	CASSSRLLGDEKLFF	TGTGCCAGCAGTTCCCGCCTCCTGGGAGATGAAAAACTGTTTTTT
TRBJ1-2	TRBV6-5	NA	NA	13	CASSYASLGGYTF	TGTGCCAGCAGTTACGCCTCCCTCGGAGGCTACACCTTC
TRBJ1-2	TRBV10-2	NA	NA	11	CASGDDYGYTF	TGCGCCAGCGGGGACGACTATGGCTACACCTTC
TRBJ2-3	TRBV5-4	TRBD2	NA	15	CASSSGLDLTDTQYF	TGTGCCAGCAGCTCGGGACTAGACCTCACAGATACGCAGTATTTT
TRBJ2-1	TRBV7-8	TRBD2	NA	15	CASSPGLAGVGEQFF	TGTGCCAGCAGCCCGGGACTAGCGGGAGTAGGGGAGCAGTTCTTC
TRBJ2-7	TRBV5-6	TRBD1	NA	15	CASSSRGLHHYEQYF	TGTGCCAGCAGCTCCAGGGGGCTTCACCACTACGAGCAGTACTTC
TRBJ2-7	TRBV18	NA	NA	13	CASSPQSSYEQYF	TGTGCCAGCTCACCACAGAGCTCCTACGAGCAGTACTTC
TRBJ2-7	TRBV19	TRBD1	once	15	CASSIGDRVKGEQYF	TGTGCCAGTAGTATAGGGGACAGGGTCAAGGGCGAGCAGTACTTC
TRBJ2-7	TRBV15	TRBD1	once	17	CATSSRSSGGLSYEQYF	TGTGCCACCAGCAGCCGGAGCTCAGGGGGCCTCTCCTACGAGCAGTACTTC
TRBJ1-1	TRBV7-9	NA	NA	13	CASSLAGGNEAFF	TGTGCCAGCAGCTTAGCGGGAGGGAATGAAGCTTTCTTT
TRBJ1-5	TRBV27	NA	few	14	CASSPQGFYQPQHF	TGTGCCAGCAGTCCGCAGGGTTTCTATCAGCCCCAGCATTTT
TRBJ2-1	TRBV12-3/TRBV12-4	NA	NA	12	CASSRPALEQFF	TGTGCCAGCAGTCGACCCGCACTGGAGCAGTTCTTC
TRBJ2-1	TRBV7-9	NA	NA	17	CASSSPEDGSLYNEQFF	TGTGCCAGCAGCTCCCCTGAGGACGGGAGTTTGTACAATGAGCAGTTCTTC
TRBJ1-1	TRBV27	TRBD1	NA	15	CASSPRAGGNTEAFF	TGTGCCAGCAGTCCCCGGGCAGGGGGAAACACTGAAGCTTTCTTT
TRBJ2-7	TRBV11-3	NA	NA	14	CASSPAGTPYEQYF	TGTGCCAGCAGCCCGGCCGGGACTCCCTACGAGCAGTACTTC
TRBJ2-2	TRBV15	TRBD2	NA	17	CATSRDRLAGGSGELFF	TGTGCCACCAGCAGAGATAGGCTAGCGGGAGGATCGGGGGAGCTGTTTTTT
TRBJ1-1	TRBV19	TRBD1	few	13	CASSETGRTEAFF	TGTGCCAGTAGTGAGACAGGGAGGACTGAAGCTTTCTTT
TRBJ1-6	TRBV15	NA	NA	16	CATSAGGQGKDSPLHF	TGTGCCACCAGTGCGGGGGGGCAGGGAAAAGATTCACCCCTCCACTTT
TRBJ1-5	TRBV18	NA	NA	17	CASSPLSGGGSNQPQHF	TGTGCCAGCTCACCACTCTCCGGGGGTGGGAGCAATCAGCCCCAGCATTTT
TRBJ2-7	TRBV5-8	NA	NA	13	CASSSEGSYEQYF	TGTGCCAGCAGCTCGGAAGGTTCGTACGAGCAGTACTTC
TRBJ1-2	TRBV2	NA	NA	13	CASSEPRRGGYTF	TGTGCCAGCAGTGAACCCAGAAGAGGTGGCTACACCTTC
TRBJ1-2	TRBV12-3/TRBV12-4	NA	once	12	CASSAANYGYTF	TGTGCCAGCAGTGCAGCTAACTATGGCTACACCTTC
TRBJ1-2	TRBV3-1/TRBV3-2	NA	NA	12	CASSQGRGGYTF	TGTGCCAGCAGCCAAGGAAGGGGTGGCTACACCTTC
TRBJ2-7	TRBV19	NA	NA	13	CASTPAGSYEQYF	TGTGCCAGCACCCCGGCGGGCTCCTACGAGCAGTACTTC
TRBJ2-7	TRBV23-1	NA	NA	16	CASSQSLRVISYEQYF	TGCGCCAGCAGTCAATCCTTGAGGGTGATCTCCTACGAGCAGTACTTC
TRBJ2-7	TRBV5-1	NA	NA	15	CASSYIAASSYEQYF	TGCGCCAGCAGCTATATAGCGGCTAGCTCCTACGAGCAGTACTTC
TRBJ2-7	TRBV21-1	NA	few	14	CASSNPLGVEEQYF	TGTGCCAGCAGCAATCCCCTGGGAGTAGAGGAGCAGTACTTC
TRBJ2-2	TRBV6-1	NA	NA	13	CASSEDEAGELFF	TGTGCCAGCAGTGAGGACGAAGCCGGGGAGCTGTTTTTT
TRBJ1-3	TRBV5-5	NA	NA	17	CASSSSLTVSSGNTIYF	TGTGCCAGCAGCTCCTCCTTGACGGTGTCCTCTGGAAACACCATATATTTT
TRBJ2-3	TRBV20-1	TRBD2	NA	15	CSASTGLAGGDTQYF	TGCAGTGCTAGTACGGGACTAGCGGGAGGAGATACGCAGTATTTT
TRBJ2-7	TRBV10-3	TRBD1	NA	14	CAISGTDLGHEQYF	TGTGCCATCAGCGGGACAGACTTAGGCCACGAGCAGTACTTC
TRBJ1-2	TRBV5-1	NA	NA	12	CASRVGSSGYTF	TGCGCCAGCAGGGTGGGGTCGAGTGGCTACACCTTC
TRBJ2-2	TRBV11-2	NA	NA	14	CASSFGPYYRELFF	TGTGCCAGCAGCTTCGGGCCCTACTACCGAGAGCTGTTTTTT
TRBJ2-7	TRBV6-5	NA	NA	11	CASSYHQAQYF	TGTGCCAGCAGTTACCATCAGGCCCAGTACTTC
TRBJ2-5	TRBV6-2/TRBV6-3	NA	once	13	CASSWAMGETQYF	TGTGCCAGCAGTTGGGCCATGGGGGAGACCCAGTACTTC
TRBJ1-1	TRBV5-1	NA	NA	12	CASSSNSTEAFF	TGCGCCAGCAGTAGTAACAGCACTGAAGCTTTCTTT
TRBJ2-5	TRBV5-1	NA	NA	13	CASSARVQETQYF	TGCGCCAGCAGCGCCAGGGTTCAAGAGACCCAGTACTTC
TRBJ2-3	TRBV19	NA	NA	17	CASSIPLAGLSTDTQYF	TGTGCCAGTAGTATCCCTCTGGCGGGACTCAGCACAGATACGCAGTATTTT
TRBJ1-6	TRBV5-1	TRBD1	NA	15	CASSPGQSIRSPLHF	TGCGCCAGCAGCCCGGGACAGTCGATCCGGTCACCCCTCCACTTT